This TCR beta chain was recorded in a study of T cells in localized non-small cell lung cancer. As for this clone: Its antigen is not identified.

There are 14 residues in the CDR3. The germline V gene has CDR1 SNHLY and CDR2 FYNNEI. Germline trimming cut 4 bases from V and 8 bases from J; bases unmatched to any gene: 6. Findings and limits, study-wide: Appearing in adjacent lung were a median roughly 60 of the top 100 tumor clones. Because only a single region of the tumor was sequenced, heterogeneity remains possible. Longer overall survival was seen with higher T cell density measured in blood.

Using immunoSEQ multiplex PCR, the repertoire was profiled, and TCRdb retains in-frame clones only, with some absent. The sample contains around 90,000 clones, 80% of which appear only once. The chain combines TRBV2 with TRBJ2-1; 9 nucleotides match TRBD1. The sequence came from a man aged 35-69 years with stage II squamous cell lung carcinoma. This sample comprised PBMCs, obtained before any cancer treatment. Here the CDR3 reads CASSGDRGNDEQFF. The DNA of the CDR3 is TGTGCCAGCAGTGGAGACAGGGGGAATGATGAGCAGTTCTTC.